This T cell receptor beta chain was recorded in a study of spatial heterogeneity in lung cancer. For the study at large: Alpha-chain sequences were consistently detected less often than beta-chain sequences.

As for time point: sample taken at primary tumor resection. In each case, whole RNA from tumor, nontumor lung or frozen PBMC was sequenced unsorted. Donation came from over 60 patients with untreated early-stage non-small cell lung cancer. A unique molecular identifier was carried by every single TCR cDNA molecule. Via MiXCR, TCRdb re-called the 5' RACE reads, giving one row per CDR3 protein. Among some 2,000 distinct CDR3 sequences listed, roughly 7.7% were seen once. This clonotype was observed at least ten times. This beta chain lies outside the target of a library built for alpha chains; its clone size means little. There are 13 residues in the CDR3. Germline V gene sequence: CDR1 DFQATT, CDR2 SNEGSKA (reference sequence). V was trimmed by 6 bases and J by 3 bases, leaving 12 bases between them.

The gene calls are TRBV20-1 and TRBJ2-1, with a weak D call TRBD2 (5 bases). The sequences come from normal lung tissue next to the tumor, collected at surgery. The TCR sequence derives from a male donor with early-stage non-small cell lung cancer. CDR3 protein: CSAREQNYNEQFF. DNA of the CDR3: TGCAGTGCGAGGGAGCAGAACTACAATGAGCAGTTCTTC.